A single sample gave rise to the 5 T cell receptor beta chains below, sequenced in a study of shared clonotypes between healthy human individuals. Only in-frame clones appear in the TCRdb table, and some are missing; sequencing was by immunoSEQ multiplex PCR. The data hold roughly 2,000,000 clones, with about 95% observed a single time. CD45RO-negative, CCR7-positively selected cells formed the naive CD8 fraction, excluding terminally differentiated effector memory CD45RA+ cells. Sequencing was performed on naive CD8+ T cells sorted from blood. These receptors were taken from a man aged 18 to 35 in good health.

The chain uses TRBV4-1 and TRBJ2-7, with D unresolved. CDR3 length equals 12 residues. Trimming cost V 5 bases and J 2 bases, with 7 bases left between them. Germline CDR1 and CDR2: MGHRA and YSYEKL. This chain's CDR3 is CASSGSPYEQYF. As DNA, the CDR3 is TGCGCCAGCAGCGGCAGTCCCTACGAGCAGTACTTC.

Concerning this clone itself: The identical CDR3 is also encoded by other nucleotide sequences in the sample. The chain employs TRBV27 and TRBJ2-7; TRBD1 aligns across 7 bases. This CDR3 has 14 residues. Germline CDR1 is MNHEY and CDR2 is SMNVEV (reference sequence). Unmatched junction bases numbered 4, after V lost 2 bases and J lost 3 bases. In DNA, the CDR3 is TGTGCCAGCAGTTTAAAGGGACAGAGCTACGAGCAGTACTTC. This translates into CASSLKGQSYEQYF.

The chain has TRBV5-4 and TRBJ2-7; 8 positions agree with TRBD2. The germline gives CDR1 SGHNT, CDR2 YYREEE (reference sequence). The CDR3 is 13 residues long. The V and J ends lost 5 bases and 5 bases, in that order; junction bases with no gene match: 6. The CDR3 nucleotides read TGTGCCAGCAGATTTAGCGGGAACGACGAGCAGTACTTC. Translated, it gives CASRFSGNDEQYF.

The V call is TRBV19, the J call TRBJ1-1; a possible D gene is TRBD1 (6 bases). V lost 10 bases and J 5 bases, leaving 26 bases between the germline ends. This CDR3 comprises 16 residues. Germline V gene data show CDR1 as LNHDA and CDR2 as SQIVND (reference sequence). CDR3 bases: TGTGCCACCGTGTATAAGGACGGGGGCGGTTTGACTGAAGCTTTCTTT. Translated: CATVYKDGGGLTEAFF.

The genes are TRBV19 and TRBJ1-6; 9 bases align to TRBD1. The CDR3 is 18 residues long. The germline gives CDR1 LNHDA, CDR2 SQIVND (reference sequence). V gave up 5 bases and J gave up 10 bases; unmatched junction bases: 18. DNA for the CDR3: TGTGCCAGTAGTCAAGGGACAGGGATGCGTGAGTGGGGGTCACCCCTCCACTTT. As protein: CASSQGTGMREWGSPLHF.